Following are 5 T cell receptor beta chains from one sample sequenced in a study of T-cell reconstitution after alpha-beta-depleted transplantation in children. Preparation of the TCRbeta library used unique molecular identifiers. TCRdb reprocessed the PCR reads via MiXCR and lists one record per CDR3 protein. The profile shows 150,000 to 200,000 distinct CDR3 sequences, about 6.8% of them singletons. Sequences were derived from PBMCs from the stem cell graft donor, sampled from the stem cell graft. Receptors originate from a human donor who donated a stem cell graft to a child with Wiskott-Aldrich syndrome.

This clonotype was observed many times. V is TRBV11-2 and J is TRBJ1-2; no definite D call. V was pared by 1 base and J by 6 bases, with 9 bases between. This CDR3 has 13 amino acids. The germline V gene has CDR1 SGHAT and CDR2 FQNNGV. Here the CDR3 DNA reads TGTGCCAGCAGCTTAGGCCCATCCGATGGCTACACCTTC. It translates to CASSLGPSDGYTF.

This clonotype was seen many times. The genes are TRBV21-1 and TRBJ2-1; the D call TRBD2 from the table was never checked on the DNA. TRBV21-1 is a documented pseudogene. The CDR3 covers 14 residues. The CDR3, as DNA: TGTGCCAGCAACCCGCAGGTTTTCAGGAATGAGCAGTTCTTC. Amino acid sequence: CASNPQVFRNEQFF.

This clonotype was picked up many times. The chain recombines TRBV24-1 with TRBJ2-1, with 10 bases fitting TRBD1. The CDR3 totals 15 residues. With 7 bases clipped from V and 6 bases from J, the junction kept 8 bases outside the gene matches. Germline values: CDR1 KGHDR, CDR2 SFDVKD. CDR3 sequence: CATSLRDRGTNEQFF. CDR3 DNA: TGTGCCACCAGCCTACGGGACAGGGGAACCAATGAGCAGTTCTTC.

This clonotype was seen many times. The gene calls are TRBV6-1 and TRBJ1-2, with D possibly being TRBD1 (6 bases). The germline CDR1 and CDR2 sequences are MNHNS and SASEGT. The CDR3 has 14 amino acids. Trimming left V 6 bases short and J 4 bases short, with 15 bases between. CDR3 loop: CASRSGGGGYGYTF. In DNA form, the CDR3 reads TGTGCCAGCAGGTCTGGAGGGGGGGGCTATGGCTACACCTTC.

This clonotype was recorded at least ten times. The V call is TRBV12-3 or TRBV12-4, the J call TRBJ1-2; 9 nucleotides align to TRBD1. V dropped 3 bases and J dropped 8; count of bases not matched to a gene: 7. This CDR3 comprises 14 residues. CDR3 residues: CASSLAGTGIGYTF. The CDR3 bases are TGTGCCAGCAGTTTGGCCGGGACAGGGATCGGCTACACCTTC.